Listed below are T cell receptor beta chains from one sample, sequenced in a study of blood T cell repertoires in COVID-19. Sequencing used immunoSEQ multiplex PCR; TCRdb keeps in-frame clones, though not all of them. The sample includes under 250,000 clones, more than 75% of them seen just once. Sequencing was done on a sample of PBMCs or T cells enriched from blood (not recorded which). These TCRs come from a man aged 25 to 45 with acute COVID-19. Both conserved end residues are part of each CDR3. A D gene is named only where the DNA matches it firmly. Size values are once, few and many counts, or a class for expanded clones, and some rows have none.

CDR3 DNA,CDR3 protein,J gene,V gene,clone size,D gene
TGTGCCAGCAGCGTCCGGACAGGGACTATTTCTTCTGGGGCCAACGTCCTGACTTTC,CASSVRTGTISSGANVLTF,TRBJ2-6,TRBV9,.,.
TGTGCCAGCAGTGACCTCCCGGGACAGGGGGCCCCTGGCTACACCTTC,CASSDLPGQGAPGYTF,TRBJ1-2,TRBV6-1,few,TRBD1
TGCGCCAGCAGCATAACGGGACTCCAGACGCAGTATTTT,CASSITGLQTQYF,TRBJ2-3,TRBV5-1,.,.
TGTGCCAGCCGCCCCTCCCGCAGCTCCTATAATTCACCCCTCCACTTT,CASRPSRSSYNSPLHF,TRBJ1-6,TRBV7-9,.,.
TGTGCCAGCAGCCTCAGCTCCTACGAGCAGTACTTC,CASSLSSYEQYF,TRBJ2-7,TRBV13,.,.
TGTGCCAGCAGCGAAGGACAGGGGGTGAGTCAGCCCCAGCATTTT,CASSEGQGVSQPQHF,TRBJ1-5,TRBV9,.,TRBD1
TGTGCCAGCATCCAGGGAATTGGTAATGAAAAACTGTTTTTT,CASIQGIGNEKLFF,TRBJ1-4,TRBV2,.,.
TGCGCCAGCAGCTCCGCGGGCGGCACTGAAGCTTTCTTT,CASSSAGGTEAFF,TRBJ1-1,TRBV5-1,.,.
TGTGCCAGCAGCTTACTAGCGGCAAACAATGAGCAGTTCTTC,CASSLLAANNEQFF,TRBJ2-1,TRBV7-9,.,TRBD2
TGTGCCAGCAGCGGATGGACACAAAACTATGGCTACACCTTC,CASSGWTQNYGYTF,TRBJ1-2,TRBV9,.,.
TGTGCCAGCTCTTATAGGCCTCGGAGTTACGAGCAGTACTTC,CASSYRPRSYEQYF,TRBJ2-7,TRBV28,.,.
TGTGCCAGCAGCTTCCGTGGGGGGACCGGGGAGCTGTTTTTT,CASSFRGGTGELFF,TRBJ2-2,TRBV5-4,.,.
TGTGCCAGCAGCCCCGCGGGGGTCTCCTACAATGAGCAGTTCTTC,CASSPAGVSYNEQFF,TRBJ2-1,TRBV6-6,.,TRBD2
TGTGCCAGCAGCCAAGGACAGGTTGTTTTGGGCTACACCTTC,CASSQGQVVLGYTF,TRBJ1-2,TRBV3-1/TRBV3-2,.,.
TGTGCCACCAAGGGCTGGACTTTAGAAAATGGGGGGTACACCTTC,CATKGWTLENGGYTF,TRBJ1-2,TRBV10-3,.,.
TGTGCCAGCCAGAACACTGAAGCTTTCTTT,CASQNTEAFF,TRBJ1-1,TRBV7-9,.,.
TGTGCCAGCAAAGAGGACAGGGGTAATCGTGGCTACACCTTC,CASKEDRGNRGYTF,TRBJ1-2,TRBV6-5,.,TRBD1
TGTGCCAGCAGCGGTCGCGGGCTCCAAGAGACCCAGTACTTC,CASSGRGLQETQYF,TRBJ2-5,TRBV5-6,.,.
TGTGCCAGCAGTTACAGGGTAAGCTACGAGCAGTACTTC,CASSYRVSYEQYF,TRBJ2-7,TRBV12-3/TRBV12-4,.,.
TGCGCCAGCAGTCAATCGGATACAGGGGGCGTAAAACTGTTTTTT,CASSQSDTGGVKLFF,TRBJ1-4,TRBV23-1,.,TRBD1
TGTGCCAGTAGTATAGGGGACAGTGAAAAACTGTTTTTT,CASSIGDSEKLFF,TRBJ1-4,TRBV19,.,TRBD1
TGTGCCACCAGTGAATCCGGGACATCGAACACCATATATTTT,CATSESGTSNTIYF,TRBJ1-3,TRBV24-1,once,.
TGTGCCAGCAAAAGAGCTGGCACAGATACGCAGTATTTT,CASKRAGTDTQYF,TRBJ2-3,TRBV7-3,.,.
TGTGCCAGCAGTTTGTCTGACTATGGCTACACCTTC,CASSLSDYGYTF,TRBJ1-2,TRBV12-3/TRBV12-4,.,.
TGCGCCAGCAGTGAGTCTCCAGGGGCCGGCTACACCTTC,CASSESPGAGYTF,TRBJ1-2,TRBV10-1,.,.
TGTGCCAGTAGTGCCACTAGGAATGAGCAGTTCTTC,CASSATRNEQFF,TRBJ2-1,TRBV19,once,.
TGTGCCAGCATGGCGGGGGGGTACAATGAGCAGTTCTTC,CASMAGGYNEQFF,TRBJ2-1,TRBV12-3/TRBV12-4,.,TRBD2
TGTGCCTGGAGTGGGTTCGGGTCCCCGACGCTAGCTTTCTTT,CAWSGFGSPTLAFF,TRBJ1-1,TRBV30,.,.
TGTGCCAGCAGTTTAGTGGAGAGCACAGATACGCAGTATTTT,CASSLVESTDTQYF,TRBJ2-3,TRBV28,.,.
TGTGCCATCAGAAGGACAGGGGACACTGAAGCTTTCTTT,CAIRRTGDTEAFF,TRBJ1-1,TRBV10-3,.,TRBD1
TGTGCCAGCAGCGCCGGGAGCTCCTACGAGCAGTACTTC,CASSAGSSYEQYF,TRBJ2-7,TRBV7-6,many,.
TGTGCCACCAGTGATTCGCGAGATGAGCAGTTCTTC,CATSDSRDEQFF,TRBJ2-1,TRBV24-1,.,.
TGCGCCAGCAGTCGGGCAGGAAGTTATGGGGCCAACGTCCTGACTTTC,CASSRAGSYGANVLTF,TRBJ2-6,TRBV23-1,.,.
TGTGCCAGCAGCGGTAGAGGACAGGCCGGTAATTCACCCCTCCACTTT,CASSGRGQAGNSPLHF,TRBJ1-6,TRBV9,.,TRBD1
TGTGCTAGTGGTTTCGACCCTAAGGACAAGTATAGCAATCAGCCCCAGCATTTT,CASGFDPKDKYSNQPQHF,TRBJ1-5,TRBV12-5,.,.
TGTGCCAGCAGCGTAGTGTCCAGCGGATACAATGAGCAGTTCTTC,CASSVVSSGYNEQFF,TRBJ2-1,TRBV27,.,.
TGTGCCAGTAGCGGCGGACAGGGGCTCCTGAACACTGAAGCTTTCTTT,CASSGGQGLLNTEAFF,TRBJ1-1,TRBV19,few,TRBD1
TGCGCCAGCAGTGTTGACAGGGGGAAATTGGGAACTGAAGCTTTCTTT,CASSVDRGKLGTEAFF,TRBJ1-1,TRBV5-1,.,TRBD1
TGTGCCAGCTCTCCTGACAGGGGTTTTGCAGATACGCAGTATTTT,CASSPDRGFADTQYF,TRBJ2-3,TRBV18,many,TRBD1
TGTGCCAGCAGGCCGGACGGGGTTAGCGAGCAGTACTTC,CASRPDGVSEQYF,TRBJ2-7,TRBV12-3/TRBV12-4,once,.
TGCGCCAGCAGCTTGGGGCCATGGAATGAGCAGTTCTTC,CASSLGPWNEQFF,TRBJ2-1,TRBV5-1,.,.
TGTGCCAGCAGCGCCGGGCCCAAGGACAGAGGCTACGAGCAGTACTTC,CASSAGPKDRGYEQYF,TRBJ2-7,TRBV7-3,.,.
TGTGCCTGGAGTGGGCAGGGAGGTGAAAAACTGTTTTTT,CAWSGQGGEKLFF,TRBJ1-4,TRBV30,.,.